This T cell receptor beta chain was sequenced for a study of cytomegalovirus exposure and HLA in healthy donors. Overall study findings and caveats: Reported results showed that the classifier diagnosed cytomegalovirus status with high specificity and sensitivity.

Trimming removed 4 bases from V and 3 bases from J; junction bases left unmatched: 4. CDR1 is SGHRS and CDR2 is YFSETQ in the germline V gene. The CDR3 covers 14 residues. Measured with immunoSEQ multiplex PCR; TCRdb has only the in-frame clones, and not every one. The sample has under 200,000 clones; 91% are singletons. For this clone: What it recognizes is unknown.

The receptor was derived from a woman in her late teens or twenties in good health and CMV-seropositive. Specimen: PBMCs. This chain uses TRBV5-1 with TRBJ2-1, with TRBD1 matching over 7 bases. The CDR3 sequence is CASSVRDSYNEQFF. DNA of the CDR3: TGCGCCAGCAGCGTACGGGACAGCTACAATGAGCAGTTCTTC.